The 6 T cell receptor beta chains presented below share a single source sample, sequenced in a study of T cell responses to AZD1222 COVID-19 vaccine. Assay: immunoSEQ multiplex PCR; the TCRdb copy retains only in-frame clones and omits some. The sample carries 95,000 to 150,000 clones, around nine tenths recorded once. This specimen consisted of peripheral blood, obtained on day 0 of AZD1222 vaccination. Receptors were obtained from an adult in good health.

The chain joins TRBV7-9 to TRBJ1-4, with 10 bases that match TRBD1. CDR3 length: 12 amino acids. Germline V gene data show CDR1 as SEHNR and CDR2 as FQNEAQ (reference sequence). Trimming removed 3 bases from V and 15 bases from J; junction bases left unmatched: 4. In DNA form, the CDR3 reads TGTGCCAGCAGCTTGTGGACAGGGGGTTTGTTTTTT. It encodes CASSLWTGGLFF.

V gene TRBV28 combines with J gene TRBJ1-6; D gene ambiguous. The ends were cut back, 1 base at V and 7 bases at J, with 11 bases in the middle. Germline loops: CDR1 MDHEN, CDR2 SYDVKM. This CDR3 comprises 15 residues. The CDR3 region is CASSLSRGGNSPLHF. The CDR3 DNA is TGTGCCAGCAGTTTATCGCGGGGTGGGAATTCACCCCTCCACTTT. The complete variable domain, with remaining parts taken from reference TRBV28 and TRBJ1-6, reads DVKVTQSSRYLVKRTGEKVFLECVQDMDHENMFWYRQDPGLGLRLIYFSYDVKMKEKGDIPEGYSVSREKKERFSLILESASTNQTSMYLCASSLSRGGNSPLHFGNGTRLTVT.

The genes are TRBV6-5 and TRBJ2-7, with D tentatively TRBD1 (5 bases). This CDR3 spans 13 amino acids. Germline values: CDR1 MNHEY, CDR2 SVGAGI. Trimming pared 6 bases from V and 3 bases from J, leaving 12 bases between. The CDR3 reads CASRGKGVYEQYF. Written as DNA, the CDR3 is TGTGCCAGCAGGGGGAAAGGGGTCTACGAGCAGTACTTC.

The chain has TRBV5-5 and TRBJ1-1; D unresolved. Germline V lookup: CDR1 SGHKS, CDR2 YYEKEE (reference sequence). The CDR3 sequence is 13 residues long. V lost 0 bases and J 1 base, leaving 4 bases between the germline ends. The CDR3 nucleotides are TGTGCCAGCAGCTTGGGTGAGAACACTGAAGCTTTCTTT. Translation gives CASSLGENTEAFF.

This chain uses TRBV14 with TRBJ2-3, with 7 bases fitting TRBD2. The trim removed 4 bases at V and 3 bases at J, leaving 7 bases unmatched. The CDR3 spans 15 residues. The germline gives CDR1 SGHDN, CDR2 FVKESK. The CDR3 DNA follows: TGTGCCAGCAGCCTTGAAGCGGGACGGACAGATACGCAGTATTTT. It encodes CASSLEAGRTDTQYF.

This chain connects TRBV28 to TRBJ1-3, with D unclear. Between the trimmed V and J ends, which lost 7 bases and 4 bases, there was a span of 14 bases. Germline CDR1 and CDR2: MDHEN and SYDVKM. The CDR3 contains 14 residues. The CDR3 coding sequence is TGTGCCAGCACCTCGCGGGTGGCCGGAAACACCATATATTTT. It encodes CASTSRVAGNTIYF.